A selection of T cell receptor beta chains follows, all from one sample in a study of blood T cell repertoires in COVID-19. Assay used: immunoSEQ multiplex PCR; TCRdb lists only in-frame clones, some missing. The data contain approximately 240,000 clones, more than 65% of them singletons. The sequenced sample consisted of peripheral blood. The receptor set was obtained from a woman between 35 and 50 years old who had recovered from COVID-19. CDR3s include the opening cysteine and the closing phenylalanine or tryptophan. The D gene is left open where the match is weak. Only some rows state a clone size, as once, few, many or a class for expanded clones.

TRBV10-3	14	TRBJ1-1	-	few	TGTGCCATCAGTGAGCCCCGCAGTTACACTGAAGCTTTCTTT	CAISEPRSYTEAFF
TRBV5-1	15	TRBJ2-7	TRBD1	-	TGCGCCAGCAGCTTGGTGCAGGGGGCAACTGACGAGCAGTACTTC	CASSLVQGATDEQYF
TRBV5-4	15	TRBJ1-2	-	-	TGTGCCAGCAGCCGAGACGGACAGCTGATCTATGGCTACACCTTC	CASSRDGQLIYGYTF
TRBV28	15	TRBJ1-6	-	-	TGTGCCAGCAGAAACCTCAGGGGCCCCCATTCACCCCTCCACTTT	CASRNLRGPHSPLHF
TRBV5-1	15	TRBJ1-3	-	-	TGCGCCAGCAGCTTGCAGGAAGCCTCTGGAAACACCATATATTTT	CASSLQEASGNTIYF
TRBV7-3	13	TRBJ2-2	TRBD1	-	TGTGCCAGCAGCTCGACAGGGTCCCGGGAGCTGTTTTTT	CASSSTGSRELFF
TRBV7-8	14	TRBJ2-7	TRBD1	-	TGTGCCAGCAGCTTAAGGGTGACAGGGTACGAGCAGTACTTC	CASSLRVTGYEQYF
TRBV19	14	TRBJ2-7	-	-	TGTGCCAGTAGTATATCGACAGTTTCCTACGAGCAGTACTTC	CASSISTVSYEQYF
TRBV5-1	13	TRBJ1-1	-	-	TGCGCCAGCAGGGCCGACATGAACACTGAAGCTTTCTTT	CASRADMNTEAFF
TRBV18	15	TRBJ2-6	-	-	TGTGCCAGCTCACCACGGCGGGCTGGGGCCAACGTCCTGACTTTC	CASSPRRAGANVLTF
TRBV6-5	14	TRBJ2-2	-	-	TGTGCCAGCAGTTTCTCCCTTCTCACCGGGGAGCTGTTTTTT	CASSFSLLTGELFF
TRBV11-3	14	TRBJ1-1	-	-	TGTGCCAGCAGGTGGAGCGTGATGAACACTGAAGCTTTCTTT	CASRWSVMNTEAFF
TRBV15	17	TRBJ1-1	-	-	TGTGCCACCAGCAGAGATAAGGTTGTAGCCATGAACACTGAAGCTTTCTTT	CATSRDKVVAMNTEAFF
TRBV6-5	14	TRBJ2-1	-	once	TGTGCCAGCGGAGAGCGGGCTACCTACAATGAGCAGTTCTTC	CASGERATYNEQFF
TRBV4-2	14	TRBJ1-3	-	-	TGTGCCAGCAGCCAAGACAGTAATGGAAACACCATATATTTT	CASSQDSNGNTIYF
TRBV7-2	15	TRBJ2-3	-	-	TGTGCCAGCAGCTTCGGCCATAGCGGCACAGATACGCAGTATTTT	CASSFGHSGTDTQYF
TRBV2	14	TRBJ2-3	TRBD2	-	TGTGCCAGCAGAGATCTAGCGGAAACAGATACGCAGTATTTT	CASRDLAETDTQYF
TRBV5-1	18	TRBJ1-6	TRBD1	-	TGCGCCAGCAGCCCGGGACAGGGGGCTAACGTGTATGATTCACCCCTCCACTTT	CASSPGQGANVYDSPLHF
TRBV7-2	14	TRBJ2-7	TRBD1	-	TGTGCCAGCAGCCTACGGGACAGTTTGACTGAGCAGTACTTC	CASSLRDSLTEQYF
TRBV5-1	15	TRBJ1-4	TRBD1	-	TGCGCCAGCAGCCGTTCGACAGGGATAGGAGAAAAACTGTTTTTT	CASSRSTGIGEKLFF
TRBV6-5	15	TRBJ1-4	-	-	TGTGCCAGCAGTTACTCCGGGGAGAGCGGCGAAAAACTGTTTTTT	CASSYSGESGEKLFF
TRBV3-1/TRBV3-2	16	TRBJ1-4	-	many	TGTGCCAGCAGCCAAGACAGCGGCGAACCTAATGAAAAACTGTTTTTT	CASSQDSGEPNEKLFF
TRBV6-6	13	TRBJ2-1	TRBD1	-	TGTGCCAGCGGGGACAGACGTAACAATGAGCAGTTCTTC	CASGDRRNNEQFF
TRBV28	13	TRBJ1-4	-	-	TGTGCCATCGGGCTGGGAGACGAAGAAAAACTGTTTTTT	CAIGLGDEEKLFF
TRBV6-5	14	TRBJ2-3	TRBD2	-	TGTGCCAGCAGCCGGGGGACTACCACAGATACGCAGTATTTT	CASSRGTTTDTQYF
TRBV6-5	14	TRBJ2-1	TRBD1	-	TGTGCCAGCAGGACCGGGACAGGGGCCGATGAGCAGTTCTTC	CASRTGTGADEQFF
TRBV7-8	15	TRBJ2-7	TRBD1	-	TGTGCCAGCAGCTTAGTCGACAGGGGTGGCTACGAGCAGTACTTC	CASSLVDRGGYEQYF
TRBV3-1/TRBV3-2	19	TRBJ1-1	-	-	TGTGCCAGCAGCCAAGTGCCGACAGGACCCGGTCGTTTGAACACTGAAGCTTTCTTT	CASSQVPTGPGRLNTEAFF
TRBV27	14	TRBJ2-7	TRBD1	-	TGTGCCAGCAGCGCACAGGGGCTGTCCTACGAGCAGTACTTC	CASSAQGLSYEQYF
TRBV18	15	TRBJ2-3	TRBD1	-	TGTGCCAGCTCACGATCGACAGGGTCCTTAGATACGCAGTATTTT	CASSRSTGSLDTQYF
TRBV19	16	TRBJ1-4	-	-	TGTGCCAGTAGTATTTCAGGACACGCAACTAATGAAAAACTGTTTTTT	CASSISGHATNEKLFF
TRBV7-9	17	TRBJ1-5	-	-	TGTGCCAGCAGCTTAGTATTTTTGAGGAATAGCAATCAGCCCCAGCATTTT	CASSLVFLRNSNQPQHF
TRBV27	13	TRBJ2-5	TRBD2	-	TGTGCCAGCAGTCTTACTAGCGAGGGAACCCAGTACTTC	CASSLTSEGTQYF
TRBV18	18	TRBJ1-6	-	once	TGTGCCAGCTCACCATATTTAGGACAGCCAGGGGTGAATTCACCCCTCCACTTT	CASSPYLGQPGVNSPLHF
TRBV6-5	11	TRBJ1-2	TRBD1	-	TGTGCCAGCAGAACAGGGGTCGGCTACACCTTC	CASRTGVGYTF
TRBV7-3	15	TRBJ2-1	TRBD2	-	TGTGCCAGCAGCTTCGGACTAGCTTACGACAATGAGCAGTTCTTC	CASSFGLAYDNEQFF
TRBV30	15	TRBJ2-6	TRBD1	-	TGTGCCTGGAATCGACAGGGGACTGGGGCCAACGTCCTGACTTTC	CAWNRQGTGANVLTF
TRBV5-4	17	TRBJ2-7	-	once	TGTGCCAGCAGCCCTAACACAGGGTCGCGTTCCCGCTACGAGCAGTACTTC	CASSPNTGSRSRYEQYF
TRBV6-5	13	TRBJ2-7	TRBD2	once	TGTGCCAGCAGCACTAGCGGGCATTACGAGCAGTACTTC	CASSTSGHYEQYF
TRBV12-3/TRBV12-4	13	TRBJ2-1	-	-	TGTGCCATCTCGATAGACAGTGACAATGAGCAGTTCTTC	CAISIDSDNEQFF
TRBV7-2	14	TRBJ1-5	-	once	TGTGCCAGCAGCTTACGGCAGGGCGAACAGCCCCAGCATTTT	CASSLRQGEQPQHF